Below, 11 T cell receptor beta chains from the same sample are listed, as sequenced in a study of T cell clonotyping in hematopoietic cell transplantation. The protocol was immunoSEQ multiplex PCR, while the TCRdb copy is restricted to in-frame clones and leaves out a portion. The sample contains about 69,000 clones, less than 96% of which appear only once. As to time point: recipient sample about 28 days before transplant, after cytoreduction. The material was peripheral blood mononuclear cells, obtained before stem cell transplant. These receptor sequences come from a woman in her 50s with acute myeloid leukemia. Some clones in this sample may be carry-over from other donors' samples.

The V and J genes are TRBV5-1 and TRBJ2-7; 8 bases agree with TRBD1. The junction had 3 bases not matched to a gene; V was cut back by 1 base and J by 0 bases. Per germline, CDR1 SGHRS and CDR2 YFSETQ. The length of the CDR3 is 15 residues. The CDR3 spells CASSLTGGASYEQYF. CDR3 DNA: TGCGCCAGCAGCTTGACAGGGGGAGCCTCCTACGAGCAGTACTTC.

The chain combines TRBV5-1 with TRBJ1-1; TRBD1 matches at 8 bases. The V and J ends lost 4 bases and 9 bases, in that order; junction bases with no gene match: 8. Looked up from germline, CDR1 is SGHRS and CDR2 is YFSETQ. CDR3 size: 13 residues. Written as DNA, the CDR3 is TGCGCCAGCAGCGACTCGGGACAGGCGAAAGCTTTCTTT. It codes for CASSDSGQAKAFF.

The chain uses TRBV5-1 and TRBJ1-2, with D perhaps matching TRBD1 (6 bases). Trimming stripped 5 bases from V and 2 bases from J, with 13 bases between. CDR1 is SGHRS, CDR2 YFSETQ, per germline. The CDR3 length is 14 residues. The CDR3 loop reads CASRDRGRNYGYTF. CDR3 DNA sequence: TGCGCCAGCAGGGATAGGGGGAGGAACTATGGCTACACCTTC.

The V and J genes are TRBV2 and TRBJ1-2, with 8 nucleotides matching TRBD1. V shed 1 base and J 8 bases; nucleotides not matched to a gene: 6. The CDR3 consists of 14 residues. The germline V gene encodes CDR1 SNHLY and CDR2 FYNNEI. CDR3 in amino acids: CASSEGQGARGYTF. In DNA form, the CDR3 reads TGTGCCAGCAGTGAAGGGCAGGGGGCTAGGGGCTACACCTTC.

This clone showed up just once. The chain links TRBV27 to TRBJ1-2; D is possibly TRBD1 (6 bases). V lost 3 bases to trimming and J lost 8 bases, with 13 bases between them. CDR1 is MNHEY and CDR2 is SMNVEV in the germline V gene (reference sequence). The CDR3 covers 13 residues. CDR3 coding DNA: TGTGCCAGCAGTTTTAGACAGGACCGGGGCTACACCTTC. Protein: CASSFRQDRGYTF.

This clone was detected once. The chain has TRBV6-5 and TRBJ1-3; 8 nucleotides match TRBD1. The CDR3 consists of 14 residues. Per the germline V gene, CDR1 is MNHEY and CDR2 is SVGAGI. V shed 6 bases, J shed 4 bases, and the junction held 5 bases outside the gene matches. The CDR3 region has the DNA TGTGCCAGCAGACGGACAGGGTCCGGAAACACCATATATTTT. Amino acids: CASRRTGSGNTIYF.

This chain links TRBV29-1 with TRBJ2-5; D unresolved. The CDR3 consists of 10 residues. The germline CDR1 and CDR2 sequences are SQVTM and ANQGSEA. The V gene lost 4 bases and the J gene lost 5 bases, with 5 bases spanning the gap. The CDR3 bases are TGCAGCGTTGGTCCGGAGACCCAGTACTTC. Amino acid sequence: CSVGPETQYF.

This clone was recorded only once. The CDR3 sequence is CAWSGPVRDHEQYF. The DNA of the CDR3 is TGTGCCTGGAGTGGTCCGGTGAGGGACCACGAGCAGTACTTC. This chain joins TRBV30 and TRBJ2-7; D possibly matches TRBD1 or TRBD2 (5 bases each). V lost 1 base to trimming and J lost 5 bases, with 15 bases between them. Per germline, CDR1 GTSNPN and CDR2 SVGIG (reference sequence). The CDR3 spans 14 residues.

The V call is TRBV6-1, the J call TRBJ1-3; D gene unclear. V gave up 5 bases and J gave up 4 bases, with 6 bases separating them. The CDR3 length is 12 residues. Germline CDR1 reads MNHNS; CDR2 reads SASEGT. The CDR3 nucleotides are TGTGCCAGCAGTCCAGAGGGAAACACCATATATTTT. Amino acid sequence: CASSPEGNTIYF.

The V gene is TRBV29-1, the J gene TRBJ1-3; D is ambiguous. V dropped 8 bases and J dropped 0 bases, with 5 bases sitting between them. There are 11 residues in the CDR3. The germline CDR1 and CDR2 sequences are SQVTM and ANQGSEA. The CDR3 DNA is TGCAGCTATGCCTCTGGAAACACCATATATTTT. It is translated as CSYASGNTIYF.

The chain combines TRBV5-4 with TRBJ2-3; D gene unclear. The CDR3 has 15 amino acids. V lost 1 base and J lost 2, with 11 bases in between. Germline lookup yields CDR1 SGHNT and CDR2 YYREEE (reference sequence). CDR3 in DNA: TGTGCCAGCAGCTTGAAGGGAACTACCACAGATACGCAGTATTTT. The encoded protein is CASSLKGTTTDTQYF.